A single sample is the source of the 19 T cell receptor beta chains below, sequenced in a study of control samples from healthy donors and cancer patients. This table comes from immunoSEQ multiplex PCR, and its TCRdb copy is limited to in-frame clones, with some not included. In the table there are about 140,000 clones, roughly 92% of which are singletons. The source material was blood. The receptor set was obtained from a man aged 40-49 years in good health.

The CDR3 region has the DNA TGTGCCAGCAGCTTAGGAGGGGTCTACAATGAGCAGTTCTTC. It is translated as CASSLGGVYNEQFF. The chain employs TRBV7-9 and TRBJ2-1, with D possibly called TRBD1 or TRBD2 (5 bases each). The germline V gene has CDR1 SEHNR and CDR2 FQNEAQ (reference sequence). There are 14 residues in the CDR3. The germline V and J ends were trimmed by 1 base and 3 bases, with 7 bases remaining between them.

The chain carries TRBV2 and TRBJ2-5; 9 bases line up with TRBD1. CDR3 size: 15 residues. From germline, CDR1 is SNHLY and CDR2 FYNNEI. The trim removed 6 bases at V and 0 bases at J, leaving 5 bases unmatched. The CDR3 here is CASSRTGDYQETQYF. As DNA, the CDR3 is TGTGCCAGCAGCCGGACAGGGGATTACCAAGAGACCCAGTACTTC.

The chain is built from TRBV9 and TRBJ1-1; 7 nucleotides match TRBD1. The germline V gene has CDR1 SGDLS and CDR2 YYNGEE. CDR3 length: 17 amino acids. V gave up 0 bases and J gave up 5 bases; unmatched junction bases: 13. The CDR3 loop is CASSVDGMGQLLTEAFF. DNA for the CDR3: TGTGCCAGCAGCGTAGATGGGATGGGACAGTTGTTAACTGAAGCTTTCTTT.

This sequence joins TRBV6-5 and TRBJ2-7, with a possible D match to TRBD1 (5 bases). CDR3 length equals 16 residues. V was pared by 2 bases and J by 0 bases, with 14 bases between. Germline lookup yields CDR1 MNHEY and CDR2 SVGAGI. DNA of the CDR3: TGTGCCAGCAGTTACAAGACACTGACAGTCTCCTACGAGCAGTACTTC. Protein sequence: CASSYKTLTVSYEQYF.

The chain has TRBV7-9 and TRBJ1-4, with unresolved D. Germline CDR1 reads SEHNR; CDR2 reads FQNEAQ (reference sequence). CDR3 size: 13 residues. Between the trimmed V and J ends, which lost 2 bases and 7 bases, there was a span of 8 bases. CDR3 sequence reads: CASSLMGSEKLFF. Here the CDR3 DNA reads TGTGCCAGCAGCTTAATGGGGAGTGAAAAACTGTTTTTT.

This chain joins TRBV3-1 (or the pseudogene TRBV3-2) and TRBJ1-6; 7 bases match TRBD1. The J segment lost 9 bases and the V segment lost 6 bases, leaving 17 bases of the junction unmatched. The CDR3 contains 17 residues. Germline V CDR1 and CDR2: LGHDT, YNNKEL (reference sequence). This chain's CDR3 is CASSPGRRQGDSSPLHF. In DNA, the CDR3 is TGTGCCAGCAGTCCCGGTAGAAGACAGGGTGACAGTTCACCCCTCCACTTT.

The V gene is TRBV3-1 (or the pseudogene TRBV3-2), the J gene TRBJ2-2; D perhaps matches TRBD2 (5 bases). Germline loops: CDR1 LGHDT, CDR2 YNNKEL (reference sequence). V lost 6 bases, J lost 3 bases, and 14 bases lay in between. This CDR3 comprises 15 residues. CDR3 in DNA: TGTGCCAGCAGTTCAAAAAGCGGCTACACCGGGGAGCTGTTTTTT. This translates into CASSSKSGYTGELFF.

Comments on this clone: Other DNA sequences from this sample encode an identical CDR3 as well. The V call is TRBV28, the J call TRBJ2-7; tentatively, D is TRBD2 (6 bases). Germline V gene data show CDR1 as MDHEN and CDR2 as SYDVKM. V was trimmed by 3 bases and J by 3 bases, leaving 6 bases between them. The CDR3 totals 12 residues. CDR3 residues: CASSLEGYEQYF. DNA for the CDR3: TGTGCCAGCAGTTTGGAGGGCTACGAGCAGTACTTC.

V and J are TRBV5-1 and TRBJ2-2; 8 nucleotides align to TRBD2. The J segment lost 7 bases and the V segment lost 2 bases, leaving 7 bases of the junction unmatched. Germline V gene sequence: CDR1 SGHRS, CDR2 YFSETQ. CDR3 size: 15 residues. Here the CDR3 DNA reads TGCGCCAGCAGCTTAGCGGGAGAACGGGGCGGGGAGCTGTTTTTT. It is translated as CASSLAGERGGELFF.

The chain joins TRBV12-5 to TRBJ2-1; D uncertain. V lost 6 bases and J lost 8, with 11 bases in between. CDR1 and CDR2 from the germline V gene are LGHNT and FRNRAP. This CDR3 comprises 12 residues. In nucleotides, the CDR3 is TGTGCTAGTGGGTTAGGCGGCTATGAGCAGTTCTTC. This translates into CASGLGGYEQFF.

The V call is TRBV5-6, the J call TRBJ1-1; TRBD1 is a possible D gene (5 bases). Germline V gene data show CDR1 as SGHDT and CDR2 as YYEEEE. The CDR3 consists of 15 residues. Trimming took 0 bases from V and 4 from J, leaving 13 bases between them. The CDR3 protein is CASSLGGVGVTEAFF. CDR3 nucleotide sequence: TGTGCCAGCAGCTTGGGAGGGGTCGGAGTCACTGAAGCTTTCTTT. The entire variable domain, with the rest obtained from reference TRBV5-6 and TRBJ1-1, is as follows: DAGVTQSPTHLIKTRGQQVTLRCSPKSGHDTVSWYQQALGQGPQFIFQYYEEEERQRGNFPDRFSGHQFPNYSSELNVNALLLGDSALYLCASSLGGVGVTEAFFGQGTRLTVV.

CDR3 nucleotide sequence: TGTGCCAGCAGTGGAAGCCGGGGGGCACCCCTCCACTTT. This gives the protein CASSGSRGAPLHF. This chain joins TRBV2 and TRBJ1-6; D possibly corresponds to TRBD1 (5 bases). This CDR3 has 13 amino acids. From germline, CDR1 is SNHLY and CDR2 FYNNEI. V was shortened by 4 bases and J by 11 bases, with 12 bases between the two germline ends.

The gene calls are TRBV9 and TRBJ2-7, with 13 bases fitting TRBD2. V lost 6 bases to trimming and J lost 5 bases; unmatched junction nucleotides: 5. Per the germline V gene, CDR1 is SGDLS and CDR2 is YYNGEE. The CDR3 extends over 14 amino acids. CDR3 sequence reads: CASTGLAGVHEQYF. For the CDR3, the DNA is TGTGCCAGCACCGGACTAGCGGGAGTCCACGAGCAGTACTTC.

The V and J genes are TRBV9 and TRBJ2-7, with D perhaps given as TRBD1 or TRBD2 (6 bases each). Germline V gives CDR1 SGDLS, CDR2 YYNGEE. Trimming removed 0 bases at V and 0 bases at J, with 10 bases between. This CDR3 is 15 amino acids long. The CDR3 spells CASSVGGGLSYEQYF. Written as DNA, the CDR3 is TGTGCCAGCAGCGTAGGTGGGGGGCTCTCCTACGAGCAGTACTTC. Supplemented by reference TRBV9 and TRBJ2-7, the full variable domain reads DSGVTQTPKHLITATGQRVTLRCSPRSGDLSVYWYQQSLDQGLQFLIQYYNGEERAKGNILERFSAQQFPDLHSELNLSSLELGDSALYFCASSVGGGLSYEQYFGPGTRLTVT.

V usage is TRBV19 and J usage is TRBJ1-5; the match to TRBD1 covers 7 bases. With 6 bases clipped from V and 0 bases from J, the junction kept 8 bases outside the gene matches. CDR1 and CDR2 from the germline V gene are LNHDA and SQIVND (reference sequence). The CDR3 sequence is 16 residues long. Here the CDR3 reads CASRKGAFNSNQPQHF. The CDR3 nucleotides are TGTGCCAGTAGAAAGGGGGCTTTTAATAGCAATCAGCCCCAGCATTTT. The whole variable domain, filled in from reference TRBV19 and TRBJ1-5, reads DGGITQSPKYLFRKEGQNVTLSCEQNLNHDAMYWYRQDPGQGLRLIYYSQIVNDFQKGDIAEGYSVSREKKESFPLTVTSAQKNPTAFYLCASRKGAFNSNQPQHFGDGTRLSIL.

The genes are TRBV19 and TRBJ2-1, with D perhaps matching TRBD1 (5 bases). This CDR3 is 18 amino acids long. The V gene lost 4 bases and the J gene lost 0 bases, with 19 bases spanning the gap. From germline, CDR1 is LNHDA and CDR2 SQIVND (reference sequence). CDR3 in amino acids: CASSNQGILISSYNEQFF. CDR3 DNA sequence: TGTGCCAGTAGTAATCAGGGTATACTTATCAGCTCCTACAATGAGCAGTTCTTC. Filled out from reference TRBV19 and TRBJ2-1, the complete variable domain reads DGGITQSPKYLFRKEGQNVTLSCEQNLNHDAMYWYRQDPGQGLRLIYYSQIVNDFQKGDIAEGYSVSREKKESFPLTVTSAQKNPTAFYLCASSNQGILISSYNEQFFGPGTRLTVL.

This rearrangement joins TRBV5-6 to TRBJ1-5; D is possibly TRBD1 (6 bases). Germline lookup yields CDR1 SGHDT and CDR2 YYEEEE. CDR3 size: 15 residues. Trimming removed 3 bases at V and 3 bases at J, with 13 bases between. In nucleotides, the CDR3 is TGTGCCAGCAGCTCCGGGGGGGGCGCCAATCAGCCCCAGCATTTT. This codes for CASSSGGGANQPQHF.

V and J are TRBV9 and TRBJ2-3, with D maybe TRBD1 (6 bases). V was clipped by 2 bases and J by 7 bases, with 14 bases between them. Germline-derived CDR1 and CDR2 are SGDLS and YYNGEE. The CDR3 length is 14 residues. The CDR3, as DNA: TGTGCCAGCAGCGTTGGGATACAGGGAAATACGCAGTATTTT. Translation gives CASSVGIQGNTQYF.

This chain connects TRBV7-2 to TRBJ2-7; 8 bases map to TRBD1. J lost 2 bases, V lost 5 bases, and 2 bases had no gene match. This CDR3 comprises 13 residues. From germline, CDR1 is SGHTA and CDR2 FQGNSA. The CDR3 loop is CASSRTGTYEQYF. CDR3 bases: TGTGCCAGCAGCAGGACAGGGACCTACGAGCAGTACTTC.